The rows below give T cell receptor beta chains drawn from one sample of a study of early T cells in non-severe SARS-CoV-2 infection. One entry per CDR3 protein results from TCRdb running MiXCR on the 5' RACE reads. Here the sample spans about 52,000 distinct CDR3 sequences, 11% being singletons. Sample: whole blood. All receptors come from an adult who was a healthcare worker with PCR-confirmed SARS-CoV-2 infection or an uninfected control (not recorded which). CDR3s include the opening cysteine and the closing phenylalanine or tryptophan. The D gene is left open where the match is weak. The listing skips clone size in some rows; elsewhere it reads once, few, many or a size class.

size,D,J,V,CDR3,DNA
few,.,TRBJ2-5,TRBV14,CASSHAETQYF,TGTGCCAGCAGCCACGCGGAGACCCAGTACTTC
few,.,TRBJ1-1,TRBV11-2,CASSFVTGGSAEAFF,TGTGCCAGCAGCTTCGTGACAGGCGGTTCGGCTGAAGCTTTCTTT
many,TRBD2,TRBJ2-5,TRBV5-1,CASSAGTSGKETQYF,TGCGCCAGCAGCGCGGGGACTAGCGGCAAAGAGACCCAGTACTTC
.,TRBD1,TRBJ2-7,TRBV9,CASSVASGQGYGQYF,TGTGCCAGCAGCGTAGCTTCTGGACAGGGCTACGGGCAGTACTTC
few,TRBD1,TRBJ2-7,TRBV28,CASSSAGTGGYEQYF,TGTGCCAGCAGTTCCGCAGGGACAGGGGGTTACGAGCAGTACTTC
.,.,TRBJ2-2,TRBV18,CASSPRTLNTGELFF,TGTGCCAGCTCACCCAGGACCCTAAACACCGGGGAGCTGTTTTTT
few,TRBD1,TRBJ2-5,TRBV20-1,CSARNPGQGDETQYF,TGCAGTGCTCGAAATCCAGGACAGGGGGATGAGACCCAGTACTTC
.,TRBD2,TRBJ2-2,TRBV29-1,CSVTWGGYTGELFF,TGCAGCGTTACATGGGGGGGATACACCGGGGAGCTGTTTTTT
few,TRBD1,TRBJ1-2,TRBV12-3/TRBV12-4,CASLRTGRPSGYTF,TGTGCCAGCCTGAGGACAGGGAGACCGAGCGGCTACACCTTC
.,.,TRBJ1-3,TRBV30,CAWRPLTRSGNTIYF,TGTGCCTGGAGGCCCCTGACCCGATCTGGAAACACCATATATTTT
few,TRBD1,TRBJ2-1,TRBV10-3,CAIQERDRENEQFF,TGTGCCATCCAGGAAAGGGACAGGGAAAATGAGCAGTTCTTC
many,.,TRBJ2-7,TRBV3-1,CASSQTGSSAEQYF,TGTGCCAGCAGCCAAACAGGCTCCTCCGCCGAGCAGTACTTC
many,.,TRBJ1-2,TRBV9,CASSPTPLTNYGYTF,TGTGCCAGCAGTCCGACACCATTAACTAACTATGGCTACACCTTC
few,.,TRBJ2-5,TRBV6-5,CASSYGFPSETQYF,TGTGCCAGCAGTTACGGGTTCCCCTCAGAGACCCAGTACTTC
.,.,TRBJ2-3,TRBV12-3/TRBV12-4,CASRLIDTQYF,TGTGCCAGCAGACTCATAGATACGCAGTATTTT
few,TRBD2,TRBJ2-1,TRBV28,CASSPRVLAGGLSEQFF,TGTGCCAGCAGCCCGAGAGTTCTAGCGGGGGGGCTGAGTGAGCAGTTCTTC
.,.,TRBJ2-7,TRBV9,CASSVGQPPYEQYF,TGTGCCAGCAGCGTAGGACAGCCCCCCTACGAGCAGTACTTC
few,.,TRBJ2-1,TRBV2,CASSVSTYNEQFF,TGTGCCAGCAGTGTCTCCACCTACAATGAGCAGTTCTTC
few,.,TRBJ2-7,TRBV28,CASSSGLYEQYF,TGTGCCAGCAGTTCTGGTCTCTACGAGCAGTACTTC
many,.,TRBJ1-2,TRBV28,CASSLLARGYTF,TGTGCCAGCAGTTTATTGGCCCGTGGCTACACCTTC
few,TRBD2,TRBJ2-5,TRBV11-2,CASSLLPGTSGKTQYF,TGTGCCAGCAGCTTACTTCCGGGGACTAGCGGGAAGACCCAGTACTTC
.,TRBD2,TRBJ2-7,TRBV5-1,CASSISGSNYEQYF,TGCGCCAGCAGTATCAGCGGGAGTAACTACGAGCAGTACTTC
few,TRBD1,TRBJ1-5,TRBV5-1,CASSWGQGNQPQHF,TGCGCCAGCAGCTGGGGACAGGGTAATCAGCCCCAGCATTTT
many,.,TRBJ1-5,TRBV2,CASRNEGVGFSHF,TGTGCCAGCCGGAATGAGGGCGTAGGTTTTTCGCATTTT
.,.,TRBJ2-7,TRBV3-1,CASSQGRDGGEQYF,TGTGCCAGCAGCCAAGGAAGAGACGGGGGCGAGCAGTACTTC
few,.,TRBJ2-7,TRBV6-5,CASSYSSGGSTYEQYF,TGTGCCAGCAGTTACTCCTCGGGCGGCAGCACCTACGAGCAGTACTTC
many,.,TRBJ2-7,TRBV6-1,CASSEMLYEQYF,TGTGCCAGCAGTGAAATGCTGTACGAGCAGTACTTC
few,.,TRBJ2-7,TRBV7-9,CASSLGARVDEQYF,TGTGCCAGCAGCTTAGGGGCCAGGGTCGACGAGCAGTACTTC
few,.,TRBJ2-1,TRBV9,CASSSHGIEQFF,TGTGCCAGCAGCTCCCATGGGATTGAGCAGTTCTTC
.,.,TRBJ2-1,TRBV6-6,CASTLRGTDNYNEQFF,TGTGCCAGCACCCTCCGCGGGACAGACAACTACAATGAGCAGTTCTTC
many,.,TRBJ2-7,TRBV5-8,CASSSDSSYEQYF,TGTGCCAGCAGCTCGGACAGCTCCTACGAGCAGTACTTC
few,TRBD1,TRBJ2-4,TRBV6-1,CATKERGRDIQYF,TGTGCCACCAAGGAGAGGGGGCGCGACATTCAGTACTTC
many,.,TRBJ2-1,TRBV9,CASSVDPSNNEQFF,TGTGCCAGCAGCGTAGATCCGTCCAACAATGAGCAGTTCTTC
.,TRBD1,TRBJ2-6,TRBV20-1,CSARGPGQINSGANVLTF,TGCAGTGCTAGAGGACCGGGACAGATAAACTCTGGGGCCAACGTCCTGACTTTC
.,TRBD2,TRBJ2-3,TRBV20-1,CSADSMVAGTSTDTQYF,TGCAGTGCCGACTCGATGGTAGCGGGGACAAGCACAGATACGCAGTATTTT